The clone carrying this TCR beta chain was detected ten times or more. Its antigen is still unknown. Exclusion of a patient resulted from uncontrolled infection, other autoimmune disease, pregnancy or lactation. Drawn at first hyperthyroidism diagnosis, the blood sample preceded any ophthalmopathy symptoms. This entry is derived from a study of T cells in Graves' hyperthyroidism and ophthalmopathy. Study results and limitations: A model of 13 V-J pairs discriminated ophthalmopathy from stable hyperthyroidism.

CDR1 and CDR2 from the germline V gene are ENHRY and SYGVKD. With V trimmed by 4 bases and J by 1 base, 0 bases remained unmatched. The CDR3 sequence is 13 residues long. TCR beta CDR3 region amplification was performed from RNA transcripts. The HTBI set primed first-round TCR CDR3 RT-PCR. TCRdb re-derived calls from the multiplex PCR reads in MiXCR, one entry per CDR3 protein. The table shows some 600,000 distinct CDR3 sequences, with approximately 15% occurring only once. The TCR was taken from a woman aged 30 to 39 with Graves' hyperthyroidism that later progressed to Graves' ophthalmopathy. The V and J genes are TRBV10-3 and TRBJ1-1; the match to TRBD1 covers 7 bases. The sequenced sample consisted of blood. The CDR3 DNA reads TGTGCCATCAGTGGGACAGGGAACACTGAAGCTTTCTTT. It encodes CAISGTGNTEAFF.